The present TCR beta chain was sequenced within a study of control samples from healthy donors and cancer patients. Some clones are missing from TCRdb's copy, which holds only in-frame ones; the method was immunoSEQ multiplex PCR. The table lists about 100,000 clones, about 80% of them singletons. Germline V lookup: CDR1 MNHEY, CDR2 SVGEGT. V was pared by 5 bases and J by 0 bases, with 14 bases between. The CDR3 length is 16 residues. The genes are TRBV6-2 or TRBV6-3 and TRBJ1-5, with D tentatively TRBD1 (5 bases). The sequence came from a man aged 18 to 30 in good health. Sequencing was carried out using blood. The CDR3 DNA reads as TGTGCCAGCAGTAACAACCAGGGATTTAGCAATCAGCCCCAGCATTTT. It translates to CASSNNQGFSNQPQHF.